One and the same sample provided the 17 T cell receptor beta chains below, sequenced in a study of T-cell memory formation after mild COVID-19. Each CDR3 protein gets one entry after TCRdb re-called the 5' RACE reads with MiXCR. The table shows nearly 250,000 distinct CDR3 sequences, with less than 20% occurring only once. The source material was PBMCs or a T cell subset sorted from them (not recorded which). These receptors were taken from an adult woman who had mild COVID-19 (a few samples of this study predate the infection). Cell type and time point are not known.

This clonotype was observed a handful of times. CDR3 DNA sequence: TGCGCCAGCAGCCAAGACCCCGGACGGCTTAGCTATGGCTACACCTTC. Translated: CASSQDPGRLSYGYTF. The chain combines TRBV4-3 with TRBJ1-2, with D unclear. Germline assignment: CDR1 LGHNA and CDR2 YSLEER. The ends were cut back, 0 bases at V and 4 bases at J, with 15 bases in the middle. The CDR3 consists of 16 residues.

This clonotype was seen only a few times. Here the CDR3 DNA reads TGTGCCAGCAGCCTTTTCGGAGGACCCACCTCGAGGAATGAGCAGTTCTTC. This encodes CASSLFGGPTSRNEQFF. The gene calls are TRBV14 and TRBJ2-1, with D perhaps matching TRBD2 (5 bases). The CDR3 extends over 17 amino acids. Germline V gene sequence: CDR1 SGHDN, CDR2 FVKESK. V was shortened by 4 bases and J by 7 bases, with 23 bases between the two germline ends.

This clonotype was observed at least ten times. V usage is TRBV7-9 and J usage is TRBJ1-2, with D possibly TRBD1 on 5 matching bases. Germline V gene data show CDR1 as SEHNR and CDR2 as FQNEAQ (reference sequence). Trimming left V 5 bases short and J 4 bases short, with 20 bases between. The CDR3 has 16 amino acids. CDR3 nucleotides: TGTGCCAGCAGCAAACTTGCAGGGCAAGAATTCTATGGCTACACCTTC. This codes for CASSKLAGQEFYGYTF.

The rearrangement joins TRBV7-2 to TRBJ2-1, with 12 bases aligning to TRBD2. The CDR3 is 15 residues long. Germline lookup yields CDR1 SGHTA and CDR2 FQGNSA. V shed 2 bases and J 9 bases; nucleotides not matched to a gene: 5. In DNA, the CDR3 is TGTGCCAGCAGCTTATCTAGCGGGAGGGGGAGTGAGCAGTTCTTC. Translation: CASSLSSGRGSEQFF.

The table lists this clonotype with a few counts. The chain links TRBV13 to TRBJ2-3; 10 bases map to TRBD1. The CDR3 has 15 residues. The ends lost 5 bases at V and 3 bases at J; junction bases unmatched: 5. Germline CDR1 is PRHDT and CDR2 is FYEKMQ (reference sequence). The CDR3: CASSEGQGLTDTQYF. CDR3 nucleotides: TGTGCCAGCAGCGAGGGACAGGGGCTAACAGATACGCAGTATTTT.

In this sample, this clonotype turned up a few times. The chain uses TRBV4-2 and TRBJ2-3; D is perhaps TRBD1 (5 bases). This CDR3 comprises 17 residues. Looked up from germline, CDR1 is LGHNA and CDR2 is YNFKEQ. The ends were cut back, 1 base at V and 0 bases at J, with 14 bases in the middle. For the CDR3, the DNA is TGTGCCAGCAGCCAAGGAGACAGAATTTTAAGCACAGATACGCAGTATTTT. It specifies CASSQGDRILSTDTQYF.

This clonotype was picked up a small number of times. The DNA for the CDR3 is TGCGCCAGCACAAGGACAGTCGTTGAAGAGACCCAGTACTTC. Translated: CASTRTVVEETQYF. The chain is built from TRBV4-1 and TRBJ2-5; tentatively, D is TRBD1 (6 bases). With 7 bases removed from V and 3 bases from J, the gap between germline ends came to 15 bases. The CDR3 loop spans 14 amino acids. Germline CDR1 reads MGHRA; CDR2 reads YSYEKL.

V and J are TRBV6-5 and TRBJ1-2; D unclear. The V gene lost 0 bases and the J gene lost 4 bases, with 9 bases spanning the gap. Germline CDR1 is MNHEY and CDR2 is SVGAGI. The CDR3 covers 14 residues. The CDR3 bases are TGTGCCAGCAGTTACTCCCCCGCCGTCTATGGCTACACCTTC. It translates to CASSYSPAVYGYTF.

This clonotype appeared a few times. The genes are TRBV5-1 and TRBJ2-1; no firm D call. The CDR3 is 15 amino acids. In germline, CDR1 is SGHRS, CDR2 YFSETQ. V dropped 1 base and J dropped 1 base, with 9 bases sitting between them. The DNA of the CDR3 is TGCGCCAGCAGCTTGTCGGTAGGGTCCTACAATGAGCAGTTCTTC. Its protein is CASSLSVGSYNEQFF.

The chain joins TRBV5-1 to TRBJ1-2; maybe TRBD1 (6 bases). The CDR3 extends over 18 amino acids. The germline CDR1 and CDR2 sequences are SGHRS and YFSETQ. V was clipped by 3 bases and J by 7 bases, with 28 bases between them. CDR3 loop: CASSSGLAGAAGVRGYTF. The CDR3 DNA reads as TGCGCCAGCAGCTCGGGACTTGCAGGGGCGGCTGGGGTTCGTGGCTACACCTTC.

The chain joins TRBV5-6 to TRBJ2-7; no clear D gene. The CDR3 is 13 residues long. CDR1 SGHDT and CDR2 YYEEEE come from the germline V gene. Trimming shortened V by 2 bases and J by 6 bases, and 12 bases separated the two germline ends. CDR3 loop: CASSLRFAPEQYF. CDR3 coding DNA: TGTGCCAGCAGCTTAAGATTCGCGCCCGAGCAGTACTTC.

The V call is TRBV5-1, the J call TRBJ2-7, with 12 bases that match TRBD1. CDR3 length: 14 amino acids. The germline V gene has CDR1 SGHRS and CDR2 YFSETQ. The V and J ends lost 4 bases and 7 bases, in that order; junction bases with no gene match: 6. CDR3 protein: CASSPGDRGLEQYF. The CDR3 DNA reads as TGCGCCAGCAGCCCCGGGGACAGGGGGCTTGAGCAGTACTTC.

This clonotype was observed a handful of times. J is TRBJ1-2 and V is TRBV6-2 or TRBV6-3; no clear D. The CDR3 extends over 12 amino acids. The V gene lost 4 bases and the J gene lost 4 bases, with 7 bases spanning the gap. The germline gives CDR1 MNHEY, CDR2 SVGEGT. The CDR3 sequence: CASSSLGYGYTF. The CDR3 bases are TGTGCCAGCAGTTCCCTGGGCTATGGCTACACCTTC.

The J gene is TRBJ2-3, the V gene TRBV11-3; 9 bases align to TRBD2. This CDR3 comprises 16 residues. Germline values: CDR1 SGHNT, CDR2 YENEEA. Trimming at V came to 5 bases and at J to 0 bases, leaving 6 bases not matched to a gene. Here the CDR3 reads CASSPIAGVSTDTQYF. The CDR3 nucleotides read TGTGCCAGCAGCCCAATAGCGGGGGTTAGCACAGATACGCAGTATTTT.

This clonotype turned up a few times. The CDR3 bases are TGTGCCAGCATACGGCAGGGTTCCTACGAGCAGTACTTC. It translates to CASIRQGSYEQYF. The chain has TRBV6-2 or TRBV6-3 and TRBJ2-7; TRBD1 is a possible D gene (5 bases). The V end lost 7 bases, the J end lost 1 base, and 11 bases lay between the germline ends. The CDR3 consists of 13 residues. Germline lookup yields CDR1 MNHEY and CDR2 SVGEGT.

This clonotype was observed a few times. The V call is TRBV20-1, the J call TRBJ1-1; no definite D call. Deletions cut 1 base from V and 2 bases from J, with 11 bases between. Germline loops: CDR1 DFQATT, CDR2 SNEGSKA (reference sequence). The CDR3 consists of 14 residues. This CDR3 is CSARGAGYNTEAFF. Written as DNA, the CDR3 is TGCAGTGCTAGAGGCGCGGGGTATAACACTGAAGCTTTCTTT.

The CDR3 DNA reads as TGCAGCGTTGTTGGGGGTGATACTAAAGCTTTCTTT. Amino acid sequence: CSVVGGDTKAFF. The chain has TRBV29-1 and TRBJ1-1, with a tentative D call TRBD1 (5 bases). Trimming shortened V by 4 bases and J by 9 bases, and 15 bases separated the two germline ends. This CDR3 comprises 12 residues. The V gene's germline CDR1 is SQVTM and CDR2 ANQGSEA.